This T cell receptor beta chain originates from a study of cytomegalovirus exposure and HLA in healthy donors. Study as a whole: Ancestry clustering placed about 86% of around 400 genotyped donors in the Caucasian-associated cluster.

The germline CDR1 and CDR2 sequences are MGHRA and YSYEKL. Trimming cost V 1 base and J 4 bases, with 13 bases left between them. The CDR3 contains 15 residues. Primers: 60 Vbeta forward and 13 Jbeta reverse. The method was immunoSEQ multiplex PCR; TCRdb's version includes in-frame clones alone and lacks a portion of them. Here the sample spans under 250,000 clones, roughly 84% being singletons. The genes are TRBV4-1 and TRBJ1-2; possibly TRBD1 for D (5 bases). The clonotype comes from a girl aged 2-10 years in good health and CMV-seronegative. The sample comprised PBMCs. The CDR3 bases are TGCGCCAGCAGCCAAGGGACCGGGGGGTTCTATGGCTACACCTTC. Its protein product is CASSQGTGGFYGYTF.